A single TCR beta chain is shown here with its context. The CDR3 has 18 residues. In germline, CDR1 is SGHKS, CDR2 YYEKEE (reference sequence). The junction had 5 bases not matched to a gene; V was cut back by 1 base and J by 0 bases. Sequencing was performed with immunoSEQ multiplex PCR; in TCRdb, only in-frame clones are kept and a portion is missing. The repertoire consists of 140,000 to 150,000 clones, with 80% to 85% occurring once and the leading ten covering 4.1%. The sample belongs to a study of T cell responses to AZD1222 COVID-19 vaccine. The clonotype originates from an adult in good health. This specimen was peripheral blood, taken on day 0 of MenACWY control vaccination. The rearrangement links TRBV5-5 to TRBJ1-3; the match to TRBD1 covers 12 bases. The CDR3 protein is CASSLMGQGAYSGNTIYF. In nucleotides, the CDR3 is TGTGCCAGCAGCTTGATGGGACAGGGGGCGTACTCTGGAAACACCATATATTTT.